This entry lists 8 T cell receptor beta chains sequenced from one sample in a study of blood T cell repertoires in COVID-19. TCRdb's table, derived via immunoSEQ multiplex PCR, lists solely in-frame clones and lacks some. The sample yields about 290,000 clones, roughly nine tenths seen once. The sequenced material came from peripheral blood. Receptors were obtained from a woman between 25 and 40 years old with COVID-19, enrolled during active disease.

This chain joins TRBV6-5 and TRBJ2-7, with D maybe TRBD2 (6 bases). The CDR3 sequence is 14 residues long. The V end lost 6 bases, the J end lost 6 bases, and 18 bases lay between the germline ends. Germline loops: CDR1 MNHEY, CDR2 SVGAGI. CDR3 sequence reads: CASSPVRGTFEQYF. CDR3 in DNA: TGTGCCAGCAGCCCAGTACGGGGGACGTTCGAGCAGTACTTC.

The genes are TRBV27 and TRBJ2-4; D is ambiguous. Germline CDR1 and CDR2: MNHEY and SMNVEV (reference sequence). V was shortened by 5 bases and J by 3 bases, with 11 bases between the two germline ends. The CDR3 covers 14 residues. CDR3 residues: CASSVRGHKNIQYF. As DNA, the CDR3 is TGTGCCAGCAGTGTCAGAGGTCACAAAAACATTCAGTACTTC.

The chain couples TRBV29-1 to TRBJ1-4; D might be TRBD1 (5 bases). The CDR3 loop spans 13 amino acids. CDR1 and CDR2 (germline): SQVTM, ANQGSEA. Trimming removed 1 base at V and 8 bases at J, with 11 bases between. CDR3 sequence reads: CSVEGQGSEKLFF. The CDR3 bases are TGCAGCGTTGAAGGGCAGGGAAGCGAAAAACTGTTTTTT. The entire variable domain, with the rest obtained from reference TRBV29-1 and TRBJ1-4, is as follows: SAVISQKPSRDICQRGTSLTIQCQVDSQVTMMFWYRQQPGQSLTLIATANQGSEATYESGFVIDKFPISRPNLTFSTLTVSNMSPEDSSIYLCSVEGQGSEKLFFGSGTQLSVL.

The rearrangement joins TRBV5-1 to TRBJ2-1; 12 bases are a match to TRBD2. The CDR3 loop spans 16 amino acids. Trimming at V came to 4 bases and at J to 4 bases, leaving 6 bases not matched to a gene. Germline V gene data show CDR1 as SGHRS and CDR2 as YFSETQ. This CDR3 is CASSPTSGGSYNEQFF. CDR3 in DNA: TGCGCCAGCAGCCCCACTAGCGGGGGGTCATACAATGAGCAGTTCTTC.

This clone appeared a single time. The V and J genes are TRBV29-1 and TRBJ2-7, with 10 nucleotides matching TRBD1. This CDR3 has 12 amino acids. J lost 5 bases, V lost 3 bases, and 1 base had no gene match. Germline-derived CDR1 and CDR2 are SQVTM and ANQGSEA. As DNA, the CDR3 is TGCAGCGTTGATGGGACAGGGGACGAGCAGTACTTC. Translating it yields CSVDGTGDEQYF.

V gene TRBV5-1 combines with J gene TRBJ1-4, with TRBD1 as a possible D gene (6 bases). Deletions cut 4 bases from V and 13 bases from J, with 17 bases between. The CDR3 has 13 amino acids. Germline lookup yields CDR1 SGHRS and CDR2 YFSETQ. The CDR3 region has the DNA TGCGCCAGCAGCCTCAGGGGCGGAGTTGGACTGTTTTTT. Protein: CASSLRGGVGLFF. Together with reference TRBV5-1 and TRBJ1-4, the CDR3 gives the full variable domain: KAGVTQTPRYLIKTRGQQVTLSCSPISGHRSVSWYQQTPGQGLQFLFEYFSETQRNKGNFPGRFSGRQFSNSRSEMNVSTLELGDSALYLCASSLRGGVGLFFGSGTQLSVL.

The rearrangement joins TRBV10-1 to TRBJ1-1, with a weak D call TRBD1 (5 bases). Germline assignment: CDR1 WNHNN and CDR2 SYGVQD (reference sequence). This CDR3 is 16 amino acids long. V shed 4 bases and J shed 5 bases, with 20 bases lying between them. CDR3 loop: CASSGSGGGMRTEAFF. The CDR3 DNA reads TGCGCCAGCAGTGGCTCGGGCGGGGGAATGAGGACTGAAGCTTTCTTT.

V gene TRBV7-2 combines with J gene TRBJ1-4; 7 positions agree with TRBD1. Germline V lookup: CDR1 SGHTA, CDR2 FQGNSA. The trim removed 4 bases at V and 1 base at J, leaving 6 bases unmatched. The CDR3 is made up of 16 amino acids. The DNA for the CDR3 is TGTGCCAGCAGCTATGACAGGGAAGGAACTAATGAAAAACTGTTTTTT. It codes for CASSYDREGTNEKLFF.